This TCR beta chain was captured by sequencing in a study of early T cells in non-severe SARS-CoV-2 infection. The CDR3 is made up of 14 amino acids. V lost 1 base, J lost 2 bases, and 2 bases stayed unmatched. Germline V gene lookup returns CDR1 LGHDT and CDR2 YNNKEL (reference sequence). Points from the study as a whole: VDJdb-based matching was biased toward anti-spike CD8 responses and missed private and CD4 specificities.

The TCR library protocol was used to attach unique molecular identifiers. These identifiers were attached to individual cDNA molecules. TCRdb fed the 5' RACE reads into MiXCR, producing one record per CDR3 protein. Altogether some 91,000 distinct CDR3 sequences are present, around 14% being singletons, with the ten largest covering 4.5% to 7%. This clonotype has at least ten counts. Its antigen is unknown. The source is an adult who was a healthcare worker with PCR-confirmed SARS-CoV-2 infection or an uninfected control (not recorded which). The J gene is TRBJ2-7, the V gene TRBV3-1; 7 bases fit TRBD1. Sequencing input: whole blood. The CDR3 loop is CASSQGTGAYEQYF. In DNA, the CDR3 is TGTGCCAGCAGCCAAGGGACAGGAGCCTACGAGCAGTACTTC.